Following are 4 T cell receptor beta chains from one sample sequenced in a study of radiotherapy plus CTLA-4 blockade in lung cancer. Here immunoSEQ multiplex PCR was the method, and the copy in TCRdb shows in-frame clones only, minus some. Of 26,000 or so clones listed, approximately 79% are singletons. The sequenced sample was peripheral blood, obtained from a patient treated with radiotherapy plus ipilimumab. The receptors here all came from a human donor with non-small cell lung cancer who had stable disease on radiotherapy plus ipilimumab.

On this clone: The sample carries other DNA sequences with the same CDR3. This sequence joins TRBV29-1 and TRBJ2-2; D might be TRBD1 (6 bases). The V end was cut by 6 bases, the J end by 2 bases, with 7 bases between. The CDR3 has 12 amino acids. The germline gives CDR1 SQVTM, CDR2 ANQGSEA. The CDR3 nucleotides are TGCAGCGTGGACAGAAACACCGGGGAGCTGTTTTTT. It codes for CSVDRNTGELFF.

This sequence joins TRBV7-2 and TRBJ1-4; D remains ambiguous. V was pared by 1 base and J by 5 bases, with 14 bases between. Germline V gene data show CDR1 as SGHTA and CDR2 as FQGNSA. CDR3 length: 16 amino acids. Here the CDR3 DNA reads TGTGCCAGCAGCTTAGAGGACTCCCTACGCAATGAAAAACTGTTTTTT. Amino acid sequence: CASSLEDSLRNEKLFF.

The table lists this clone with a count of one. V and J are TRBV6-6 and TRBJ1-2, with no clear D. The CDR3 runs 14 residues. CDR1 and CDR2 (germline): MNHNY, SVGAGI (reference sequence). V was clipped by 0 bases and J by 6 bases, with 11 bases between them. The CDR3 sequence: CASSYSSAWDGYTF. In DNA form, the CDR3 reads TGTGCCAGCAGTTACTCGAGCGCGTGGGATGGCTACACCTTC.

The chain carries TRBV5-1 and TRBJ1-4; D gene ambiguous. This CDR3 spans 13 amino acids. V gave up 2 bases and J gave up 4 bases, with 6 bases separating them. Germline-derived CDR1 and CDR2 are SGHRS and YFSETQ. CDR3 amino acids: CASSFKINEKLFF. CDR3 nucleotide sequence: TGCGCCAGCAGCTTCAAGATTAATGAAAAACTGTTTTTT.